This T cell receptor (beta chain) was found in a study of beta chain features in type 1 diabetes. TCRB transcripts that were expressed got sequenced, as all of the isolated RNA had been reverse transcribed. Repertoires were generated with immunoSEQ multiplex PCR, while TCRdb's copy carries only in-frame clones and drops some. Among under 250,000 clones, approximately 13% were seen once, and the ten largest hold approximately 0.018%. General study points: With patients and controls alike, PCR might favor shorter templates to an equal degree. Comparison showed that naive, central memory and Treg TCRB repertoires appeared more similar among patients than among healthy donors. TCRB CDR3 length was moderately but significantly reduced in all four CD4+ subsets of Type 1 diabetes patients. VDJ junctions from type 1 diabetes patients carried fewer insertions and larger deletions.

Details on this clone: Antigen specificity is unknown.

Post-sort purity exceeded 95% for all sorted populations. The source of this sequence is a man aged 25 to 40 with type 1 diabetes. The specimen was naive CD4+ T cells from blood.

For the CDR3, the DNA is TGTGCCAGCAGTGATCCGATTCGGGGCTACACCTTC. As protein: CASSDPIRGYTF. The genes are TRBV6-5 and TRBJ1-2; D not certain. The CDR3 sequence is 12 residues long. Germline V gene lookup returns CDR1 MNHEY and CDR2 SVGAGI. Trimming took 5 bases from V and 8 from J, leaving 12 bases between them.